The rows below give T cell receptor beta chains drawn from one sample of a study of shared clonotypes between healthy human individuals. TCRdb's copy holds only in-frame clones and misses some; the assay was immunoSEQ multiplex PCR. The sample holds approximately 1.5 million clones, roughly 98.5% seen once. The sequencing input was naive CD4+ T cells sorted from blood. Receptors were obtained from a man aged 30 to 39 in good health. Both conserved end residues are part of each CDR3. A D gene is named only where the DNA matches it firmly. The listing skips clone size in some rows; elsewhere it reads once, few, many or a size class.

d_gene,v_gene,j_gene,abundance,CDR3aa,CDR3nt
-,TRBV9,TRBJ2-7,-,CASSVVGGPEQYF,TGTGCCAGCAGCGTAGTAGGTGGGCCCGAGCAGTACTTC
-,TRBV5-1,TRBJ2-4,few,CASSLAGDKNIQYF,TGCGCCAGCAGCTTGGCCGGGGACAAAAACATTCAGTACTTC
TRBD2,TRBV5-1,TRBJ2-7,-,CASSLLTSGIYEQYF,TGCGCCAGCAGCTTGCTAACTAGCGGGATATACGAGCAGTACTTC
TRBD1,TRBV19,TRBJ2-7,-,CASSAGTGYYEQYF,TGTGCCAGTAGTGCCGGGACAGGATACTACGAGCAGTACTTC
-,TRBV7-2,TRBJ2-5,-,CASSLLGEQETQYF,TGTGCCAGCAGCTTATTAGGCGAACAAGAGACCCAGTACTTC
-,TRBV19,TRBJ1-1,-,CASSIPGVLNTEAFF,TGTGCCAGTAGTATTCCCGGAGTCTTGAACACTGAAGCTTTCTTT
TRBD1,TRBV10-3,TRBJ2-5,-,CAIKRTGPAEETQYF,TGTGCCATCAAGCGGACAGGGCCGGCGGAAGAGACCCAGTACTTC
-,TRBV29-1,TRBJ1-1,-,CSVAGLMNTEAFF,TGCAGCGTTGCTGGACTTATGAACACTGAAGCTTTCTTT
-,TRBV11-2,TRBJ2-6,-,CASSPRGGTFSGANVLTF,TGTGCCAGCAGCCCCCGAGGAGGGACCTTCTCTGGGGCCAACGTCCTGACTTTC
TRBD1,TRBV5-1,TRBJ2-5,-,CASSGTGGAETQYF,TGCGCCAGCAGCGGGACAGGGGGCGCTGAGACCCAGTACTTC
TRBD1,TRBV6-5,TRBJ2-7,-,CASVPIDRAYEQYF,TGTGCCAGCGTCCCGATCGACAGGGCCTACGAGCAGTACTTC
TRBD2,TRBV7-8,TRBJ2-7,-,CASSFRLAGVYEQYF,TGTGCCAGCAGCTTCCGGCTAGCGGGAGTATACGAGCAGTACTTC
TRBD2,TRBV6-1,TRBJ2-1,-,CASSSGTGGYNEQFF,TGTGCCAGCAGCAGCGGGACTGGGGGATACAATGAGCAGTTCTTC
TRBD1,TRBV5-1,TRBJ1-1,-,CASSLETGGYTEAFF,TGCGCCAGCAGCTTGGAGACAGGGGGCTACACTGAAGCTTTCTTT
-,TRBV25-1,TRBJ1-2,-,CASSRSNSNYGYTF,TGTGCCAGCAGCAGAAGCAACTCTAACTATGGCTACACCTTC
-,TRBV14,TRBJ1-2,-,CASSPRQRDDYGYTF,TGTGCCAGCAGCCCCCGACAGCGGGACGACTATGGCTACACCTTC
TRBD2,TRBV7-3,TRBJ2-1,-,CASSPGLAGTDEQFF,TGTGCCAGCAGCCCCGGACTAGCGGGTACAGATGAGCAGTTCTTC
TRBD1,TRBV30,TRBJ1-2,-,CAWKYPGQGADYGYTF,TGTGCCTGGAAGTATCCGGGACAGGGGGCGGACTATGGCTACACCTTC
TRBD1,TRBV7-9,TRBJ2-5,-,CASSLGVGDRVGQETQYF,TGTGCCAGCAGCTTAGGGGTCGGTGACAGGGTAGGCCAAGAGACCCAGTACTTC
-,TRBV9,TRBJ2-6,-,CASSVASSGANVLTF,TGTGCCAGCAGCGTAGCCAGCTCTGGGGCCAACGTCCTGACTTTC
TRBD1,TRBV7-9,TRBJ1-5,-,CASSLMPGTGGSQPQHF,TGTGCCAGCAGCTTGATGCCCGGGACAGGGGGATCTCAGCCCCAGCATTTT
-,TRBV18,TRBJ2-3,-,CASSPLVSLGTDTQYF,TGTGCCAGCTCACCACTTGTATCCCTTGGGACAGATACGCAGTATTTT
-,TRBV18,TRBJ2-4,-,CASSPERLAKNIQYF,TGTGCCAGCTCACCAGAGCGGCTAGCCAAAAACATTCAGTACTTC
-,TRBV5-1,TRBJ1-2,once,CASSPGPDSYGYTF,TGCGCCAGCAGCCCTGGACCGGACAGCTATGGCTACACCTTC
-,TRBV19,TRBJ1-4,-,CASSAHGAPDQKLFF,TGTGCCAGTAGTGCCCACGGGGCGCCGGACCAAAAACTGTTTTTT
-,TRBV27,TRBJ1-3,-,CASSLQHRAGNTIYF,TGTGCCAGCAGTTTACAGCACAGGGCTGGAAACACCATATATTTT
-,TRBV18,TRBJ1-5,-,CASSPLRDGGHQPQHF,TGTGCCAGCTCACCACTGAGGGACGGCGGGCATCAGCCCCAGCATTTT
-,TRBV7-6,TRBJ2-7,-,CASSLGSAGVYEQYF,TGTGCCAGCAGCTTAGGTTCTGCCGGCGTCTACGAGCAGTACTTC
-,TRBV12-1,TRBJ2-5,-,CASSRRTTQETQYF,TGTGCCAGCAGCCGACGGACAACCCAAGAGACCCAGTACTTC
-,TRBV28,TRBJ1-2,-,CASSPGGSYGYTF,TGTGCCAGCAGTCCGGGGGGTTCGTATGGCTACACCTTC
-,TRBV6-5,TRBJ2-1,-,CASSGGNEQFF,TGTGCCAGCTCGGGTGGCAATGAGCAGTTCTTC
TRBD2,TRBV7-3,TRBJ2-7,-,CASSLSRSSAGGLQF,TGTGCCAGCAGCTTAAGCCGCTCTTCAGCGGGAGGCCTCCAATTC
TRBD2,TRBV19,TRBJ2-3,-,CASSISPAGAIDTQYF,TGTGCCAGTAGTATCTCCCCAGCGGGAGCGATAGATACGCAGTATTTT
-,TRBV6-5,TRBJ2-5,-,CASSYAPQGQGTQYF,TGTGCCAGCAGTTACGCACCTCAGGGGCAGGGGACCCAGTACTTC
-,TRBV5-6,TRBJ1-5,-,CASSFFLGQPQHF,TGTGCCAGCAGCTTTTTTTTGGGTCAGCCCCAGCATTTT
-,TRBV7-2,TRBJ2-7,-,CASSLFVQPEPYEQYF,TGTGCCAGCAGCTTATTTGTCCAGCCCGAGCCCTACGAGCAGTACTTC
-,TRBV6-1,TRBJ1-5,once,CASTERASNQPQHF,TGTGCCAGCACCGAAAGGGCCAGCAATCAGCCCCAGCATTTT
-,TRBV4-1,TRBJ1-1,-,CASTPGQAGLNTEAFF,TGCGCCAGCACCCCCGGGCAGGCAGGGTTAAACACTGAAGCTTTCTTT
TRBD2,TRBV5-8,TRBJ2-3,-,CASSPRAGEVTDTQYF,TGTGCCAGCAGCCCTCGAGCGGGAGAGGTCACAGATACGCAGTATTTT
TRBD2,TRBV9,TRBJ2-2,-,CASSPRGDANTGELFF,TGTGCCAGCAGCCCCCGGGGGGACGCGAACACCGGGGAGCTGTTTTTT
TRBD2,TRBV18,TRBJ2-1,-,CASSPTSGNNEQFF,TGTGCCAGCTCACCGACTAGCGGGAACAATGAGCAGTTCTTC
-,TRBV5-1,TRBJ2-5,-,CASSLLGGNSQETQYF,TGCGCCAGCAGCTTGTTAGGAGGGAATAGCCAAGAGACCCAGTACTTC
-,TRBV6-4,TRBJ1-2,-,CASRETGGNYGYTF,TGTGCCAGCAGAGAGACAGGCGGGAACTATGGCTACACCTTC
TRBD2,TRBV16,TRBJ2-3,-,CASSSGTDTQYF,TGTGCCAGCAGTAGCGGGACAGATACGCAGTATTTT
TRBD1,TRBV15,TRBJ2-5,-,CATSIGQGRSEETQYF,TGTGCCACCAGCATCGGACAGGGGAGAAGTGAAGAGACCCAGTACTTC
-,TRBV9,TRBJ2-7,-,CASSVEGGAAYEQYF,TGTGCCAGCAGCGTAGAGGGGGGAGCTGCCTACGAGCAGTACTTC
-,TRBV19,TRBJ1-5,-,CASSLKTGWGAQPQHF,TGTGCCAGTAGTCTGAAAACAGGGTGGGGTGCTCAGCCCCAGCATTTT
-,TRBV7-6,TRBJ2-2,-,CASSLVTSPFRELFF,TGTGCCAGCAGCTTAGTTACCAGCCCGTTTCGGGAGCTGTTTTTT
-,TRBV28,TRBJ1-4,-,CASSFWSLSSEKLFF,TGTGCCAGCAGTTTCTGGTCCCTGAGCAGTGAAAAACTGTTTTTT
TRBD2,TRBV9,TRBJ2-5,-,CASSVGLAGTEETQYF,TGTGCCAGCAGCGTAGGGCTAGCGGGAACGGAAGAGACCCAGTACTTC
-,TRBV5-1,TRBJ1-1,-,CASSLFRSRVESTEAFF,TGCGCCAGCAGCTTGTTTCGAAGTCGGGTTGAGAGTACTGAAGCTTTCTTT
TRBD2,TRBV27,TRBJ2-1,-,CASRNSGNKQFF,TGTGCCAGCAGAAATAGCGGGAACAAGCAGTTCTTC
-,TRBV19,TRBJ2-1,-,CASSILGQSGNEQFF,TGTGCCAGTAGTATCCTTGGACAGTCAGGCAATGAGCAGTTCTTC